This TCR beta chain was profiled in a study of PD-1 blockade in classical Hodgkin lymphoma. Study-wide context: Nivolumab dosing for patients was 3 mg/kg, administered intravenously every 2 weeks. Regarding the study as a whole: While CD8+ TCR diversity did not rise significantly by C4D1, CD4+ TCR diversity did. Lower baseline TCR diversity was reported for newly diagnosed patients than for healthy donors. Complete responders possessed baseline diversity comparable to newly diagnosed patients.

As concerns this clone: Its antigen is undetermined.

Measured with immunoSEQ multiplex PCR; TCRdb has only the in-frame clones, and not every one. The sample records tens of thousands of clones, more than 80% being singletons. Every patient relapsed after autologous stem cell transplantation, and brentuximab vedotin exposure varied. Trimming pared 3 bases from V and 6 bases from J, leaving 11 bases between. CDR1 and CDR2 (germline): SGHNT, YENEEA. The CDR3 covers 13 residues. The material sequenced was peripheral blood mononuclear cells (PBMCs), taken at baseline. V is TRBV11-3 and J is TRBJ1-1; the D gene is possibly TRBD1 (5 bases). The sequence came from a human donor with classical Hodgkin lymphoma. CDR3 nucleotides: TGTGCCAGCAGCTTTCGGGACGGTGCTGAAGCTTTCTTT. It codes for CASSFRDGAEAFF.